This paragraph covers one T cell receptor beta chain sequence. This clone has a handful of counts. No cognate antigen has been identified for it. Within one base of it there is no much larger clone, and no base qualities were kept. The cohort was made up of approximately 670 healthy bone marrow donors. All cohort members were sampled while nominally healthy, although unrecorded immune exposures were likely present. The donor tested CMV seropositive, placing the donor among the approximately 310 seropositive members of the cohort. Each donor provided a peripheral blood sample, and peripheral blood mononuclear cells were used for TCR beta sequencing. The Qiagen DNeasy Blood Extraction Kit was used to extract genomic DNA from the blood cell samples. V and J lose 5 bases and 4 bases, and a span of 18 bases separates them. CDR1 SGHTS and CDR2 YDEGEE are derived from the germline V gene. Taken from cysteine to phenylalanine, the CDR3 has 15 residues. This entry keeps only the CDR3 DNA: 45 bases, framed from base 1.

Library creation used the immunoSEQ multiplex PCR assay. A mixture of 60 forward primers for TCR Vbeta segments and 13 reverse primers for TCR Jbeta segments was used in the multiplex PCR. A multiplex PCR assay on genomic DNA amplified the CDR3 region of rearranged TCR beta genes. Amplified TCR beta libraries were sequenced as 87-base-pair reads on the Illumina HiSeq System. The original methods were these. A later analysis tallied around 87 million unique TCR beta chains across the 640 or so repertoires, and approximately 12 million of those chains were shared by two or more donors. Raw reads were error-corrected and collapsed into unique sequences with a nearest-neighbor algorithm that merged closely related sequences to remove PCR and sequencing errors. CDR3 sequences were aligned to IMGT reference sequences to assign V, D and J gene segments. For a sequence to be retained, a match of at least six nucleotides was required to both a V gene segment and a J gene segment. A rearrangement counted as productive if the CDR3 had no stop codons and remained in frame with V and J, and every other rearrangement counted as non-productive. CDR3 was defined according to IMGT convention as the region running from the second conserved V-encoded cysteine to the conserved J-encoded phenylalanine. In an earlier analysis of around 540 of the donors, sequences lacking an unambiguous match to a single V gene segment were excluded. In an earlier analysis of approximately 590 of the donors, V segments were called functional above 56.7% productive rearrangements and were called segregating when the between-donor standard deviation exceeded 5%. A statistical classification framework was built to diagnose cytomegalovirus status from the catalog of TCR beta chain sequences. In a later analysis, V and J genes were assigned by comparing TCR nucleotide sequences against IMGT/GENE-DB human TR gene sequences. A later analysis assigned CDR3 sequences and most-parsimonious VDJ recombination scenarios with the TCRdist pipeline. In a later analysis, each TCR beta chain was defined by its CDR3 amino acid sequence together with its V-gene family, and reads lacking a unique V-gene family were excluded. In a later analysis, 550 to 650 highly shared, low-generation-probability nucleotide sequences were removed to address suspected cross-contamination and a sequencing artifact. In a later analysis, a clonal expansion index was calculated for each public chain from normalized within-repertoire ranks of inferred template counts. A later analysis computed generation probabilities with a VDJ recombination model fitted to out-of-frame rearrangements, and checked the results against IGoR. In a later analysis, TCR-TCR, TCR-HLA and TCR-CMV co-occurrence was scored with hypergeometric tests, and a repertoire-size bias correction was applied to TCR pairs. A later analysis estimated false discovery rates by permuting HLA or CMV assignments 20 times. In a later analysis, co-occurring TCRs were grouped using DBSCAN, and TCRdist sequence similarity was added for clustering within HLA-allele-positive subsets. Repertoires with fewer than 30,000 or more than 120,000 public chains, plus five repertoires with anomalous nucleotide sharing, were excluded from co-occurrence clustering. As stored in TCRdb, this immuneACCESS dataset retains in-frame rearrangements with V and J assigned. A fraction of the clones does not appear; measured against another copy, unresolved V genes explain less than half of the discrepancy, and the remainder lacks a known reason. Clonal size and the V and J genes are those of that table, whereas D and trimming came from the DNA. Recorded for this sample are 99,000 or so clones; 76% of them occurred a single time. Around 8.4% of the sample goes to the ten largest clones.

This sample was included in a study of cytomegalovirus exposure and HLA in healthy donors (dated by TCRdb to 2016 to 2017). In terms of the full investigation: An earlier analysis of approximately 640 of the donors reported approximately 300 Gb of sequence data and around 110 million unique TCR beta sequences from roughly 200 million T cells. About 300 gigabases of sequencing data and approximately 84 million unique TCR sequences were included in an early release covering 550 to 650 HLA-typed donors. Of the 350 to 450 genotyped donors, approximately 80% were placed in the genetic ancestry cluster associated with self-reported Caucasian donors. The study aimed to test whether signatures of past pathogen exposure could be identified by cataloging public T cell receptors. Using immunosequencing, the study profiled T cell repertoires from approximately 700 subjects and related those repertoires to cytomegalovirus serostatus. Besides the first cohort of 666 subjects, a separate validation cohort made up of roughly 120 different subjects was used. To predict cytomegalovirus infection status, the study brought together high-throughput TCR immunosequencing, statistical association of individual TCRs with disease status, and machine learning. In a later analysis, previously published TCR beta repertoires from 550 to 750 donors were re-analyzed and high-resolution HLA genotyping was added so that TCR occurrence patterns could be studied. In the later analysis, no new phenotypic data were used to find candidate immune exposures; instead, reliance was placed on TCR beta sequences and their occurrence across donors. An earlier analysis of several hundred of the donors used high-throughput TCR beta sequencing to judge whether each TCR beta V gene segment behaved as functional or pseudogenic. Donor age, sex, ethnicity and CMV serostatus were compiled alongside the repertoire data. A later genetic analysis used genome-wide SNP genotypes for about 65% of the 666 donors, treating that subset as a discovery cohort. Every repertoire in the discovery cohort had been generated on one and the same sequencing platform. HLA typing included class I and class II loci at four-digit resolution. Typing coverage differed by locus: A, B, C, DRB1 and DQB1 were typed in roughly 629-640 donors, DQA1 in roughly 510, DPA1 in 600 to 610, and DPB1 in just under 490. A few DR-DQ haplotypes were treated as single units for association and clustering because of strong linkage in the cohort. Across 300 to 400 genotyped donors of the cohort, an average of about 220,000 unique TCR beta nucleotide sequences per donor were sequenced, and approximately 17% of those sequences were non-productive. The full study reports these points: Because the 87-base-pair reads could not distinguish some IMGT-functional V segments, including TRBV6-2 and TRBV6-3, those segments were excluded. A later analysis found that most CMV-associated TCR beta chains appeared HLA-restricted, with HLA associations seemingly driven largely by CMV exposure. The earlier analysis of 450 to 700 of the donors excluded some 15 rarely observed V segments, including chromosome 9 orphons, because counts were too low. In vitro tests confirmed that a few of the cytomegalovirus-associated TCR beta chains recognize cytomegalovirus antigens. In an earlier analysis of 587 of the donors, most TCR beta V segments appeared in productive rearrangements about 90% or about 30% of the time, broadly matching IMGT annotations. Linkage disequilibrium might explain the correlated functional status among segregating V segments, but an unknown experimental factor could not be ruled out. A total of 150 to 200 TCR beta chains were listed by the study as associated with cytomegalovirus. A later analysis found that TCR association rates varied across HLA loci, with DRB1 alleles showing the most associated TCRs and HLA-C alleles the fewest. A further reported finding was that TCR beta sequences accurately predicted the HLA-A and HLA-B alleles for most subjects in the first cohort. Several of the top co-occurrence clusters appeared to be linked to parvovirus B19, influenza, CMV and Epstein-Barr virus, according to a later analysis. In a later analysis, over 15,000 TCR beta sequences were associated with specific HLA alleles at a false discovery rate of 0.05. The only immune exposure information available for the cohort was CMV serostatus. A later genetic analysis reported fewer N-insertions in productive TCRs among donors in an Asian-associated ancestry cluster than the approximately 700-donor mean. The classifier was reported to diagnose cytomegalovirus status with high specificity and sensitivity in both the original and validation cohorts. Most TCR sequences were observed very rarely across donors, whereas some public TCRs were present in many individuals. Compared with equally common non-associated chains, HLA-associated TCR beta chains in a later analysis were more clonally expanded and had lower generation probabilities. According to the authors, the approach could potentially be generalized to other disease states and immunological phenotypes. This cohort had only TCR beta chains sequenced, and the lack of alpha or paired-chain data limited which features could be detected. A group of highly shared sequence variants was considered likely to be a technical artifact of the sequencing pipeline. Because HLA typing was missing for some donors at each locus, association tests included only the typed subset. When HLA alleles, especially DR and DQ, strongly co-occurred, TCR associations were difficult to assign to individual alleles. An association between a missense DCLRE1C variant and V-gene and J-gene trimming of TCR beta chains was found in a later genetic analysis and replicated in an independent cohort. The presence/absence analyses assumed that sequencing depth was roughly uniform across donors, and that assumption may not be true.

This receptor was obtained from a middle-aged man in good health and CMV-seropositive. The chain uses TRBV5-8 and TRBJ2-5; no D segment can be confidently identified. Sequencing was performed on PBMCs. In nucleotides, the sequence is TGTGCCAGCAGTCCCCTGGTAGCCTTGGGAGAGACCCAGTACTTC. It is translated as CASSPLVALGETQYF.